The 31 T cell receptor beta chains in this list originate from one sample, sequenced in a study of shared clonotypes between healthy human individuals (dated by TCRdb to the early 2020s). Library prep was done by the immunoSEQ multiplex PCR assay. TCRdb retrieved this table from immuneACCESS and kept in-frame rearrangements only. Not all clones are present; in checked studies, unresolved V genes account for under half, and no reason is known for the remainder. The table for this sample lists about 770,000 clones; roughly two thirds of them were counted only once. The top ten clones comprise about 1.8% of the sample. Input material: memory CD4+ T cells sorted from blood. Interpreted using the paper, the cell subset or site label stands for: CD45RA-negative fraction. The source of these receptors is a woman in her 30s in good health.

The CDR3 here is CASSSLEVGQGYADTQYF. In nucleotides, the CDR3 is TGTGCCAGCAGCTCCCTGGAGGTGGGACAGGGCTACGCAGATACGCAGTATTTT. This chain links TRBV7-9 with TRBJ2-3, with 9 bases matching TRBD1. Germline CDR1 reads SEHNR; CDR2 reads FQNEAQ (reference sequence). The CDR3 extends over 18 amino acids. Germline trimming cut 4 bases from V and 4 bases from J; bases unmatched to any gene: 15.

The chain is built from TRBV7-3 and TRBJ2-5; D is ambiguous. V was clipped by 4 bases and J by 9 bases, with 21 bases between them. CDR3 length equals 15 residues. In germline, CDR1 is SGHTA, CDR2 FQGTGA. CDR3 coding DNA: TGTGCCAGCAGCTCTCCCCTCCCCGTCCTCCGCGCCCAGTACTTC. Its translation is CASSSPLPVLRAQYF.

CDR3 nucleotides: TGTGCCAGCAGCCCCCTGGGCTGGGAGCCCCAGCATTTT. Protein product: CASSPLGWEPQHF. The V gene is TRBV6-6, the J gene TRBJ1-5, with D uncertain. Germline CDR1 reads MNHNY; CDR2 reads SVGAGI (reference sequence). Trimming left V 6 bases short and J 8 bases short, with 14 bases between. The CDR3 has 13 amino acids.

The chain employs TRBV28 and TRBJ1-2, with unresolved D. The ends were cut back, 10 bases at V and 2 bases at J, with 14 bases in the middle. The V gene's germline CDR1 is MDHEN and CDR2 SYDVKM. The CDR3 loop spans 13 amino acids. CDR3 nucleotides: TGTGCCACCACCATCCGGCGAAACTATGGCTACACCTTC. It encodes CATTIRRNYGYTF.

The chain joins TRBV5-1 to TRBJ1-2; D ambiguous. Germline V gene data show CDR1 as SGHRS and CDR2 as YFSETQ. The V gene lost 0 bases and the J gene lost 3 bases, with 12 bases spanning the gap. The CDR3 runs 15 residues. The CDR3 loop is CASSLGLGSDYGYTF. CDR3 DNA sequence: TGCGCCAGCAGCTTGGGATTGGGCTCGGACTATGGCTACACCTTC.

This chain uses TRBV15 with TRBJ1-2; 7 nucleotides line up with TRBD1. Germline V gives CDR1 LNHNV, CDR2 YYDKDF (reference sequence). J lost 2 bases, V lost 6 bases, and 9 bases had no gene match. This CDR3 contains 15 residues. The CDR3: CATRRDRNKNYGYTF. CDR3 DNA sequence: TGTGCCACCAGGAGGGACAGAAATAAAAACTATGGCTACACCTTC.

The rearrangement links TRBV6-1 to TRBJ1-1; no reliable D call. Looked up from germline, CDR1 is MNHNS and CDR2 is SASEGT. CDR3 length equals 13 residues. V was clipped by 2 bases and J by 1 base, with 5 bases between them. CDR3 nucleotides: TGTGCCAGCAGTGAATTCCCGAACACTGAAGCTTTCTTT. This encodes CASSEFPNTEAFF.

The genes are TRBV28 and TRBJ2-5, with 9 bases identical to TRBD1. Trimming removed 6 bases from V and 4 bases from J; junction bases left unmatched: 12. The CDR3 is 16 residues long. Germline CDR1 reads MDHEN; CDR2 reads SYDVKM. CDR3: CASRRYGTGIRETQYF. The CDR3 DNA reads TGTGCCAGCAGACGCTACGGGACAGGGATCAGAGAGACCCAGTACTTC.

This clone was counted between two and nine times. The chain links TRBV6-1 to TRBJ2-7, with TRBD2 matching over 7 bases. Germline assignment: CDR1 MNHNS and CDR2 SASEGT. Trimming removed 3 bases from V and 1 base from J; junction bases left unmatched: 6. CDR3 length: 15 residues. The CDR3 protein is CASSEEGGGSYEQYF. In DNA, the CDR3 is TGTGCCAGCAGTGAGGAAGGCGGGGGATCCTACGAGCAGTACTTC.

The rearrangement links TRBV7-8 to TRBJ2-6; TRBD2 is a possible D gene (6 bases). The ends were cut back, 5 bases at V and 1 base at J, with 15 bases in the middle. In germline, CDR1 is SGHVS, CDR2 FQNEAQ. This CDR3 is 17 amino acids long. The DNA of the CDR3 is TGTGCCAGCAGCCCTAGCTGGAGGGGTTCTGGGGCCAACGTCCTGACTTTC. Amino acid sequence: CASSPSWRGSGANVLTF.

The genes are TRBV5-1 and TRBJ2-7, with D possibly being TRBD1 (6 bases). The CDR3 is 17 residues long. CDR1 is SGHRS and CDR2 is YFSETQ in the germline V gene. V shed 1 base and J shed 5 bases, with 22 bases lying between them. CDR3 in amino acids: CASSLSDSKGRGHEQYF. CDR3 bases: TGCGCCAGCAGCTTGTCGGACAGTAAAGGTCGAGGACACGAGCAGTACTTC.

This clone was seen once. V and J are TRBV2 and TRBJ2-2; D is ambiguous. The CDR3 totals 14 residues. The V end was cut by 4 bases, the J end by 9 bases, with 15 bases between. Germline-derived CDR1 and CDR2 are SNHLY and FYNNEI. The CDR3 is CASSGPLGARELFF. The CDR3 DNA reads as TGTGCCAGCAGTGGCCCTCTGGGTGCTCGGGAGCTGTTTTTT.

The rearrangement joins TRBV2 to TRBJ1-2; weak D call: TRBD1 (5 bases). V was shortened by 7 bases and J by 0 bases, with 12 bases between the two germline ends. Looked up from germline, CDR1 is SNHLY and CDR2 is FYNNEI. This CDR3 comprises 14 residues. CDR3 region: CASKDWGSNYGYTF. The CDR3 DNA follows: TGTGCCAGCAAAGACTGGGGGTCTAACTATGGCTACACCTTC.

The chain has TRBV19 and TRBJ2-5, with 9 bases fitting TRBD1. The end of the DNA aligns better with TRBJ2-7, so the J call may be wrong. This CDR3 region has 14 residues. Germline V gene data show CDR1 as LNHDA and CDR2 as SQIVND (reference sequence). The CDR3, as DNA: TGTGCCAGTAGTACCCGGGACAGGGTCAACGAGCAGTACTTC. Amino acids: CASSTRDRVNEQYF.

This clone was counted once. The gene calls are TRBV27 and TRBJ2-4; D is perhaps TRBD1 (5 bases). Germline V gene sequence: CDR1 MNHEY, CDR2 SMNVEV (reference sequence). V was cut by 8 bases and J by 3 bases, with 14 bases left in between. The length of the CDR3 is 14 residues. The CDR3 DNA reads as TGTGCCAGCCGAGACAGTTCGGACAAAAACATTCAGTACTTC. Encoded protein: CASRDSSDKNIQYF.

Remarks on this clone: The sample contains more than one DNA sequence encoding this CDR3. The chain recombines TRBV2 with TRBJ1-1, with D uncertain. In germline, CDR1 is SNHLY, CDR2 FYNNEI. The CDR3 is made up of 13 amino acids. V was trimmed by 3 bases and J by 1 base, leaving 6 bases between them. Here the CDR3 reads CASSEGGNTEAFF. The CDR3 coding sequence is TGTGCCAGCAGTGAGGGTGGGAACACTGAAGCTTTCTTT.

The chain has TRBV15 and TRBJ1-4; D remains ambiguous. Germline V gene sequence: CDR1 LNHNV, CDR2 YYDKDF (reference sequence). There are 12 residues in the CDR3. Trimming removed 0 bases from V and 11 bases from J, with 7 bases in between. The CDR3 here is CATSRDKRKLFF. The CDR3 nucleotides are TGTGCCACCAGCAGAGATAAGAGGAAACTGTTTTTT. Full variable domain (rest looked up from reference TRBV15 and TRBJ1-4): DAMVIQNPRYQVTQFGKPVTLSCSQTLNHNVMYWYQQKSSQAPKLLFHYYDKDFNNEADTPDNFQSRRPNTSFCFLDIRSPGLGDTAMYLCATSRDKRKLFFGSGTQLSVL.

The chain links TRBV7-6 to TRBJ2-1; a weak D match, TRBD1 (6 bases). This CDR3 spans 15 amino acids. Trimming removed 4 bases from V and 9 bases from J, with 19 bases in between. Germline assignment: CDR1 SGHVS and CDR2 FNYEAQ. The DNA for the CDR3 is TGTGCCAGCAGCTCACGAGCGGACAGTTCGAGTGAGCAGTTCTTC. This translates into CASSSRADSSSEQFF.

This clone occurred many times. The gene calls are TRBV6-1 and TRBJ1-5, with D possibly being TRBD1 (5 bases). CDR3 length: 14 residues. The V end lost 4 bases, the J end lost 6 bases, and 13 bases lay between the germline ends. Germline CDR1 and CDR2: MNHNS and SASEGT. The CDR3 DNA reads as TGTGCCAGCAGTGTACTGGGGCAGGGTCAGCCCCAGCATTTT. Residues: CASSVLGQGQPQHF.

The J gene is TRBJ1-5, the V gene TRBV19; D ambiguous. This CDR3 has 14 residues. The V and J ends lost 3 bases and 2 bases respectively, with 8 bases between them. Germline V gene lookup returns CDR1 LNHDA and CDR2 SQIVND (reference sequence). The CDR3 sequence is CASSILGGNQPQHF. The CDR3 bases are TGTGCCAGTAGTATCTTAGGCGGCAATCAGCCCCAGCATTTT.

The gene calls are TRBV27 and TRBJ2-7; the D gene could be TRBD1 or TRBD2 (5 bases each). This CDR3 has 15 amino acids. The ends were cut back, 5 bases at V and 2 bases at J, with 16 bases in the middle. The germline V gene has CDR1 MNHEY and CDR2 SMNVEV (reference sequence). In nucleotides, the CDR3 is TGTGCCAGCAGTCTAATGGGGGTACGGGCCTACGAGCAGTACTTC. Translation gives CASSLMGVRAYEQYF.

This clone was counted once. CDR3 loop: CAWSGVGSNQPQHF. The CDR3 DNA reads TGTGCCTGGAGTGGGGTAGGGAGCAATCAGCCCCAGCATTTT. This rearrangement joins TRBV30 to TRBJ1-5; D unresolved. The CDR3 has 14 residues. The V gene lost 1 base and the J gene lost 1 base, with 8 bases spanning the gap. Germline V lookup: CDR1 GTSNPN, CDR2 SVGIG (reference sequence).

The V gene is TRBV11-3, the J gene TRBJ2-2; D call uncertain. The CDR3 is 15 residues long. V gave up 3 bases and J gave up 4 bases, with 12 bases separating them. Germline values: CDR1 SGHNT, CDR2 YENEEA. The DNA of the CDR3 is TGTGCCAGCAGCTTGGTTACAGCAGCCACCGGGGAGCTGTTTTTT. Translation gives CASSLVTAATGELFF.

V usage is TRBV5-6 and J usage is TRBJ2-1; 9 bases line up with TRBD2. The CDR3 is 17 amino acids. Germline lookup yields CDR1 SGHDT and CDR2 YYEEEE. V lost 4 bases and J lost 8; bases outside the gene matches: 16. This CDR3 reads CASSKVVGRQREDEQFF. The CDR3 DNA follows: TGTGCCAGCAGCAAGGTTGTCGGGAGGCAGCGGGAGGATGAGCAGTTCTTC.

The V gene is TRBV6-1, the J gene TRBJ2-1; tentative D call: TRBD1 (5 bases). The CDR3 has 15 residues. The V gene lost 1 base and the J gene lost 4 bases, with 11 bases spanning the gap. Germline CDR1 MNHNS, CDR2 SASEGT. The DNA for the CDR3 is TGTGCCAGCAGTGAAGGGACAACCGATTACAATGAGCAGTTCTTC. It specifies CASSEGTTDYNEQFF.

There are many counts of this clone. The chain carries TRBV5-1 and TRBJ1-1, with 9 bases identical to TRBD1. Germline V lookup: CDR1 SGHRS, CDR2 YFSETQ. This CDR3 has 16 residues. V was clipped by 0 bases and J by 4 bases; unmatched bases: 7. The chain's CDR3 is CASSLAPGQGLTEAFF. CDR3 bases: TGCGCCAGCAGCTTGGCCCCGGGACAGGGACTCACTGAAGCTTTCTTT.

This chain joins TRBV4-1 and TRBJ1-1; D is unclear. The V and J ends lost 2 bases and 8 bases respectively, with 21 bases between them. Germline V gives CDR1 MGHRA, CDR2 YSYEKL. The CDR3 has 16 residues. The CDR3: CASSQSRPGRSTEAFF. The CDR3 DNA is TGCGCCAGCAGCCAAAGCCGGCCAGGCAGGAGCACCGAAGCTTTCTTT.

This chain uses TRBV30 with TRBJ2-7, with D tentatively TRBD1 or TRBD2 (6 bases each). Germline values: CDR1 GTSNPN, CDR2 SVGIG (reference sequence). Trimming removed 2 bases from V and 0 bases from J, with 11 bases in between. This CDR3 has 14 residues. The CDR3 DNA sequence: TGTGCCTGGAGTCACGGGGGCCACTCCTACGAGCAGTACTTC. Translated: CAWSHGGHSYEQYF.

This clone was observed a single time. Other DNA sequences of this sample code for an identical CDR3. This chain uses TRBV6-5 with TRBJ2-7; 10 positions agree with TRBD1. The CDR3 loop spans 15 amino acids. Trimming at V came to 0 bases and at J to 7 bases, leaving 6 bases not matched to a gene. The germline CDR1 and CDR2 sequences are MNHEY and SVGAGI. The CDR3 DNA sequence: TGTGCCAGCAGTTACTCTCCGGGACAGGGGTATGAGCAGTACTTC. Its translation is CASSYSPGQGYEQYF.

The V call is TRBV5-1, the J call TRBJ2-7, with 9 bases fitting TRBD1. The CDR3 spans 15 residues. V shed 4 bases, J shed 3 bases, and the junction held 8 bases outside the gene matches. Germline CDR1 reads SGHRS; CDR2 reads YFSETQ. The CDR3 spells CASSRSGTGNYEQYF. Here the CDR3 DNA reads TGCGCCAGCAGCCGGTCCGGGACAGGGAACTACGAGCAGTACTTC.

The chain carries TRBV7-8 and TRBJ2-1, with 9 bases identical to TRBD2. Germline-derived CDR1 and CDR2 are SGHVS and FQNEAQ. The CDR3 is 21 residues long. V lost 3 bases, J lost 4 bases, and 22 bases stayed unmatched. As DNA, the CDR3 is TGTGCCAGCAGCTTTAACCGGGACAGCAAAGTAAGGACTAGCGTTTACAATGAGCAGTTCTTC. This translates into CASSFNRDSKVRTSVYNEQFF.